One sample yielded the 17 T cell receptor beta chains listed below, sequenced in a study of cytomegalovirus exposure and HLA in healthy donors. The PCR ran on 60 Vbeta and 13 Jbeta primers. TCRdb's table, derived via immunoSEQ multiplex PCR, lists solely in-frame clones and lacks some. The sample carries 150,000 or so clones, roughly 84% recorded once. The sequencing input was PBMCs. All receptors derive from a man between 18 and 29 years old in good health and CMV-seronegative.

The gene calls are TRBV14 and TRBJ2-1; 11 bases are shared with TRBD2. The germline V gene encodes CDR1 SGHDN and CDR2 FVKESK. The ends lost 1 base at V and 3 bases at J; junction bases unmatched: 8. The CDR3 has 18 residues. The chain's CDR3 is CASSQVLATSGVYNEQFF. The CDR3 nucleotides are TGTGCCAGCAGCCAAGTCCTCGCGACTAGCGGGGTCTACAATGAGCAGTTCTTC.

This clone was seen a single time. The CDR3 reads CASSLTRSGGYNEQFF. As DNA, the CDR3 is TGCGCCAGCAGCCTCACGAGGAGCGGGGGTTACAATGAGCAGTTCTTC. The V gene is TRBV5-1, the J gene TRBJ2-1, with 8 positions matching TRBD2. Germline CDR1 reads SGHRS; CDR2 reads YFSETQ. V lost 4 bases, J lost 4 bases, and 10 bases stayed unmatched. This CDR3 is built from 16 residues.

The genes are TRBV11-2 and TRBJ2-1; a possible D gene is TRBD1 (7 bases). This CDR3 spans 13 amino acids. Germline values: CDR1 SGHAT, CDR2 FQNNGV. Trimming pared 6 bases from V and 15 bases from J, leaving 21 bases between. As DNA, the CDR3 is TGTGCCAGCAGAACCCTGCCGGCAGGGGGGCCGTTCTTC. This gives the protein CASRTLPAGGPFF.

The V call is TRBV4-1, the J call TRBJ2-1; 9 nucleotides match TRBD2. V gave up 5 bases and J gave up 4 bases; unmatched junction bases: 6. Germline CDR1 MGHRA, CDR2 YSYEKL. The length of the CDR3 is 15 residues. The CDR3 DNA reads as TGCGCCAGCAGCTTTAGCGGGGGAGTTTACAATGAGCAGTTCTTC. Its protein product is CASSFSGGVYNEQFF.

The rearrangement links TRBV13 to TRBJ2-3, with TRBD1 matching over 9 bases. This CDR3 spans 15 amino acids. Trimming removed 3 bases from V and 3 bases from J; junction bases left unmatched: 4. Germline assignment: CDR1 PRHDT and CDR2 FYEKMQ (reference sequence). CDR3 region: CASSLPTGGTDTQYF. The CDR3 region has the DNA TGTGCCAGCAGCTTGCCGACAGGGGGGACAGATACGCAGTATTTT.

This rearrangement joins TRBV5-4 to TRBJ2-3; D call uncertain. CDR1 SGHNT and CDR2 YYREEE come from the germline V gene (reference sequence). The V end lost 3 bases, the J end lost 4 bases, and 6 bases lay between the germline ends. This CDR3 is 12 amino acids long. CDR3 coding DNA: TGTGCCAGCAGCTGGAGCCCAGATACGCAGTATTTT. Amino acids: CASSWSPDTQYF.

J is TRBJ2-3 and V is TRBV11-3; the match to TRBD1 covers 9 bases. The CDR3 sequence is 15 residues long. V gave up 2 bases and J gave up 4 bases; unmatched junction bases: 4. Per germline, CDR1 SGHNT and CDR2 YENEEA. The chain's CDR3 is CASSLSGTGPDTQYF. The CDR3 nucleotides read TGTGCCAGCAGCTTAAGCGGGACAGGGCCAGATACGCAGTATTTT.

This chain uses TRBV28 with TRBJ1-3; no firm D call. Trimming removed 7 bases at V and 2 bases at J, with 15 bases between. Per germline, CDR1 MDHEN and CDR2 SYDVKM. The CDR3 runs 15 residues. In DNA, the CDR3 is TGTGCCAGCACGGGGATTTCGGCGGCTGGAAACACCATATATTTT. Translating gives CASTGISAAGNTIYF.

The gene calls are TRBV15 and TRBJ1-2, with TRBD1 as a possible D gene (6 bases). This CDR3 spans 15 amino acids. V was shortened by 5 bases and J by 0 bases, with 13 bases between the two germline ends. The germline V gene has CDR1 LNHNV and CDR2 YYDKDF (reference sequence). For the CDR3, the DNA is TGTGCCACCAGCCCACGGACAGTGCCTAACTATGGCTACACCTTC. This gives the protein CATSPRTVPNYGYTF.

This clone was observed a handful of times. The chain is built from TRBV16 and TRBJ2-3, with TRBD2 identical over 7 bases. Trimming at V came to 4 bases and at J to 3 bases, leaving 10 bases not matched to a gene. This CDR3 has 16 residues. In germline, CDR1 is KGHSY, CDR2 FQNENV. CDR3 sequence: CASSRLASGKTDTQYF. The CDR3 DNA sequence: TGTGCCAGCAGCCGCTTAGCCAGCGGGAAAACAGATACGCAGTATTTT. Complete variable domain (other parts from reference TRBV16 and TRBJ2-3): GEEVAQTPKHLVRGEGQKAKLYCAPIKGHSYVFWYQQVLKNEFKFLISFQNENVFDETGMPKERFSAKCLPNSPCSLEIQATKLEDSAVYFCASSRLASGKTDTQYFGPGTRLTVL.

V is TRBV7-9 and J is TRBJ1-1; TRBD1 is a possible D gene (5 bases). This CDR3 contains 15 residues. Trimming shortened V by 1 base and J by 1 base, and 10 bases separated the two germline ends. Germline CDR1 SEHNR, CDR2 FQNEAQ (reference sequence). CDR3 DNA: TGTGCCAGCAGCTTAGGCAGGGTTGGGAACACTGAAGCTTTCTTT. As protein: CASSLGRVGNTEAFF. The whole variable domain, remainder taken from reference TRBV7-9 and TRBJ1-1, is DTGVSQNPRHKITKRGQNVTFRCDPISEHNRLYWYRQTLGQGPEFLTYFQNEAQLEKSRLLSDRFSAERPKGSFSTLEIQRTEQGDSAMYLCASSLGRVGNTEAFFGQGTRLTVV.

The chain links TRBV7-2 to TRBJ1-1, with 10 bases lining up with TRBD1. The CDR3 has 17 residues. V was clipped by 7 bases and J by 1 base; unmatched bases: 12. Germline V gene data show CDR1 as SGHTA and CDR2 as FQGNSA. CDR3: CASNHGDRGLRNTEAFF. Here the CDR3 DNA reads TGTGCCAGCAATCACGGTGACAGGGGGCTTCGGAACACTGAAGCTTTCTTT.

This clone came up a few times. CDR3 residues: CAISEQLDRAGGYTF. The CDR3 nucleotides are TGTGCCATCAGTGAACAACTTGACAGGGCAGGTGGCTACACCTTC. The V call is TRBV10-3, the J call TRBJ1-2, with TRBD1 identical over 7 bases. With V trimmed by 3 bases and J by 7 bases, 11 bases remained unmatched. In germline, CDR1 is ENHRY, CDR2 SYGVKD. The CDR3 totals 15 residues.

The V and J genes are TRBV7-8 and TRBJ2-7; D gene uncertain. V lost 5 bases and J lost 3, with 5 bases in between. Germline CDR1 and CDR2: SGHVS and FQNEAQ. The CDR3 loop spans 11 amino acids. This chain's CDR3 is CASSTYYEQYF. CDR3 bases: TGTGCCAGCAGCACCTACTACGAGCAGTACTTC.

This clone was observed a handful of times. J is TRBJ1-4 and V is TRBV28; tentative D call: TRBD1 (5 bases). Germline V gene data show CDR1 as MDHEN and CDR2 as SYDVKM. The CDR3 is 14 residues long. V shed 6 bases and J shed 8 bases, with 16 bases lying between them. CDR3 amino acids: CASRARRGYEKLFF. The CDR3 DNA follows: TGTGCCAGCAGGGCCCGGAGGGGATACGAAAAACTGTTTTTT.

V and J are TRBV15 and TRBJ1-5; 7 bases agree with TRBD1. Losses at the gene ends were 5 bases for V and 14 bases for J; bases not matched to a gene: 12. Germline lookup yields CDR1 LNHNV and CDR2 YYDKDF (reference sequence). The CDR3 covers 13 residues. In DNA, the CDR3 is TGTGCCACCAGCGAGGCGTACAGGGGAAGGGAGCATTTT. Translated, it gives CATSEAYRGREHF.

The chain's CDR3 is CATQGLETREQYF. CDR3 DNA sequence: TGTGCCACCCAAGGACTCGAGACACGCGAGCAGTACTTC. The chain is built from TRBV7-9 and TRBJ2-7, with a weak D call TRBD2 (5 bases). Germline CDR1 reads SEHNR; CDR2 reads FQNEAQ (reference sequence). The CDR3 covers 13 residues. Trimming took 10 bases from V and 6 from J, leaving 19 bases between them.